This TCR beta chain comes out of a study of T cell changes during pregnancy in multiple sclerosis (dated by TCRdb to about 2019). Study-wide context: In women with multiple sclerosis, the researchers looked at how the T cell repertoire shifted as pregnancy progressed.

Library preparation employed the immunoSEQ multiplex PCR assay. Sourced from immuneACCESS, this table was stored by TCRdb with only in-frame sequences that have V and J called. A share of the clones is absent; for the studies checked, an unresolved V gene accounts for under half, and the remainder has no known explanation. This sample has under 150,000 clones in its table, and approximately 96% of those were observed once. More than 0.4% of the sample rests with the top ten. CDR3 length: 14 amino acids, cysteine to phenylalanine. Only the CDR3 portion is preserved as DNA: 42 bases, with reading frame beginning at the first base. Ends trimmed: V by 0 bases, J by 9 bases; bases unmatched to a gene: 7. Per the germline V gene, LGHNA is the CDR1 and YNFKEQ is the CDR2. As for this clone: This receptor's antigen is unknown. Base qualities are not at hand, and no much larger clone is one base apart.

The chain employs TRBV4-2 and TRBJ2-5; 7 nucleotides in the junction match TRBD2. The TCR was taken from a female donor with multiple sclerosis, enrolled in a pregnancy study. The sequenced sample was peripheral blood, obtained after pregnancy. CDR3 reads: CASSQEGQAGAQYF. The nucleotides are TGTGCCAGCAGCCAAGAGGGGCAGGCGGGGGCCCAGTACTTC.